This is a list of T cell receptor beta chains from one sample in a study of blood T cell repertoires in COVID-19. Sequenced by immunoSEQ multiplex PCR; TCRdb stores in-frame clones only, minus some. Of around 220,000 clones in the sample, under 95% were seen once. Sequencing input: PBMCs or T cells enriched from blood (not recorded which). The receptor set was obtained from a young woman who had recovered from COVID-19. Both conserved end residues are part of each CDR3. Fields, in order: V gene, clone size, J gene, CDR3 protein. The size of a clone is reported for some rows only, either as once, few or many, or as a class for expanded clones.

>TRBV27|few|TRBJ2-7
CASSAGTSDHYEQYF
>TRBV11-3|-|TRBJ1-4
CASSPPGGGEKLFF
>TRBV5-6|-|TRBJ1-2
CASSLGRQGLRDGYTF
>TRBV10-3|-|TRBJ1-2
CAITSAYGYTF
>TRBV5-1|-|TRBJ2-2
CASGQGAVPGELFF
>TRBV5-1|-|TRBJ1-1
CASSPGTGVGTEAFF
>TRBV19|-|TRBJ1-4
CASSPLTVTNEKLFF
>TRBV12-3/TRBV12-4|once|TRBJ1-2
CASSPDSNYGYTF
>TRBV7-9|-|TRBJ1-2
CATAGGAAGYTF
>TRBV4-1|-|TRBJ2-7
CASSHTISGSSYEQYF
>TRBV3-1/TRBV3-2|-|TRBJ2-2
CASRNGLAGGETGELFF
>TRBV28|-|TRBJ1-1
CASSLVSGMNTEAFF
>TRBV5-6|-|TRBJ2-3
CASSLRGGLPDTQYF
>TRBV11-2|-|TRBJ2-1
CASSSWVGLGGNEQFF
>TRBV10-3|-|TRBJ1-4
CAISAGTGGEKLFF
>TRBV28|-|TRBJ2-7
CASSSPSGVEQYF
>TRBV5-1|-|TRBJ2-7
CASSVDRGPYEQYF
>TRBV7-3|-|TRBJ2-1
CASSLGTSGISEQFF
>TRBV6-2/TRBV6-3|-|TRBJ1-5
CASSRTGYRQPQHF
>TRBV6-4|-|TRBJ2-7
CASSADFAGAYEQYF
>TRBV2|-|TRBJ2-7
CASSPRGSEQYF
>TRBV9|-|TRBJ2-1
CASSLSAGTGGLGEQFF
>TRBV9|-|TRBJ1-5
CASSEIGQGGQPQHF
>TRBV9|-|TRBJ1-6
CASSLGGQGNNSPLHF
>TRBV7-9|once|TRBJ1-2
CASSLTPGTYGYTF
>TRBV28|-|TRBJ1-5
CASKQGARNQPQHF
>TRBV2|-|TRBJ1-2
CASSEDGQGNGYTF
>TRBV3-1/TRBV3-2|-|TRBJ2-1
CASSREGKRGSHNEQFF
>TRBV6-2/TRBV6-3|-|TRBJ2-7
CASSYMREVYEQYF
>TRBV7-8|-|TRBJ2-1
CASRGRLAGGIYNEQFF
>TRBV3-1/TRBV3-2|-|TRBJ1-2
CASSQVANYGYTF
>TRBV11-3|-|TRBJ2-7
CASSPVPNSYEQYF
>TRBV5-4|-|TRBJ1-2
CASTPGVRQGNYGYTF
>TRBV19|-|TRBJ1-3
CASSIGLSSGNTIYF
>TRBV5-5|-|TRBJ1-1
CASSFLPGDNTEAFF
>TRBV5-1|-|TRBJ2-1
CASSLIPKNEQFF
>TRBV21-1|-|TRBJ2-1
CASSKGAGGGNNEQFF
>TRBV27|-|TRBJ1-2
CATGRDRDNYGYTF
>TRBV28|-|TRBJ2-2
CASHVRDLNTGELFF
>TRBV28|-|TRBJ1-5
CASSLGPVNQPQHF
>TRBV18|-|TRBJ2-7
CASSPDRVGEQYF
>TRBV18|-|TRBJ1-5
CASSRDREAQPQHF
>TRBV6-6|-|TRBJ1-2
CASRPPGQGVYGYTF
>TRBV6-2/TRBV6-3|-|TRBJ1-5
CASSAPAQTTYNQPQHF
>TRBV12-3/TRBV12-4|-|TRBJ1-1
CASSLGDKAFF
>TRBV19|-|TRBJ1-2
CASSIGEHNGYTF
>TRBV5-4|-|TRBJ1-4
CASSTSGSHEKLFF
>TRBV24-1|-|TRBJ2-7
CATSDSGQGRFEQYF
>TRBV28|-|TRBJ1-1
CAGASTGTANTEAFF
>TRBV7-6|-|TRBJ2-2
CASSPGQGYTGELFF